This T cell receptor (beta chain) was documented in a study of T cell repertoires in cytomegalovirus infection. Study overall: Recently identified HLA-C-restricted CMV epitopes and well-studied HLA-B-restricted CMV epitopes were used by the study.

Each CDR3 protein gets one entry after TCRdb re-called the reads with MiXCR. Of hundreds of thousands of distinct CDR3 sequences listed, around 30% are singletons. This clonotype was seen a handful of times. Antigen unknown. Per the germline V gene, CDR1 is MNHNS and CDR2 is SASEGT. V was clipped by 6 bases and J by 5 bases; unmatched bases: 9. The CDR3 has 16 residues. V usage is TRBV6-1 and J usage is TRBJ2-1; 11 nucleotides match TRBD2. This TCR was recovered from a human donor in good health (CMV status not recorded). Some clones in this sample may be carry-over from other donors' samples. Material: cultured PBMCs, obtained from culture after CMV antigen stimulation. The CDR3 is CASSFISGGADNEQFF. The CDR3 DNA reads as TGTGCCAGCAGCTTTATTAGCGGGGGGGCGGACAATGAGCAGTTCTTC.